Described below is a single T cell receptor beta chain sequence and its context. Its specificity is unknown. The data originate from a study of beta chain features in type 1 diabetes. Study-level information: Age, gender and cell yields were alike across patients and healthy donors.

V was clipped by 8 bases and J by 3 bases, with 13 bases between them. CDR3 size: 13 residues. Per the germline V gene, CDR1 is KGHSH and CDR2 is LQKENI. cDNA synthesis used the whole RNA isolate, giving expressed TCRB sequences. The method was immunoSEQ multiplex PCR; TCRdb's version includes in-frame clones alone and lacks a portion of them. The sample carries 200,000 to 250,000 clones, around 10% recorded once. General study results and limits: Junctions at VDJ sites from type 1 diabetes patients had fewer insertions and more deletions. TCRB CDR3s from Type 1 diabetes patients were moderately but significantly shorter in all four CD4+ subsets.

This chain links TRBV18 with TRBJ1-1; no clear D gene. The TCR originated in a woman aged 18-29 years in good health. Sequences were obtained from naive CD4+ T cells from blood. CDR3 in amino acids: CASRTGMDTEAFF. The CDR3 DNA sequence: TGTGCCAGCAGGACCGGGATGGACACTGAAGCTTTCTTT.